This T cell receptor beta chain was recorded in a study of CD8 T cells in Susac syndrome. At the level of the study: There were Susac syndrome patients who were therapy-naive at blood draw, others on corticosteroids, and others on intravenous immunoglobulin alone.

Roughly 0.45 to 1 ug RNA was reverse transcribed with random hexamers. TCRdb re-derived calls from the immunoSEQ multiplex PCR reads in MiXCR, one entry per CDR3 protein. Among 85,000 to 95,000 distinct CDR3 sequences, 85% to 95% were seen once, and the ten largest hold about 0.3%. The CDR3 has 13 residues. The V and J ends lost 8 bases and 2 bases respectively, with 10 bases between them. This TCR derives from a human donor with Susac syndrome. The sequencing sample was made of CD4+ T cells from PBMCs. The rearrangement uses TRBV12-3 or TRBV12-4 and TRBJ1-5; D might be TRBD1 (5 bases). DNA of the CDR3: TGTGCCAGCCAGGGCGAGCGCAATCAGCCCCAGCATTTT. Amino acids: CASQGERNQPQHF.